One and the same sample provided the 8 T cell receptor beta chains below, sequenced in a study of cytomegalovirus exposure and HLA in healthy donors (dated by TCRdb to the late 2010s). Library method: the immunoSEQ multiplex PCR assay. For the multiplex PCR, a mixture combining 60 forward primers for TCR Vbeta segments and 13 reverse primers for TCR Jbeta segments was used. TCRdb's version of the immuneACCESS table is confined to in-frame rearrangements and falls short of the full clone set. An unresolved V gene accounts for under half of the shortfall where checked; the remainder is of unknown origin. A total of around 150,000 clones appear in this sample, roughly 70% of them only once. Approximately 2.8% of the sample goes to the ten largest clones. Specimen: PBMCs. All receptors derive from a male donor in good health and CMV-seronegative.

This clone occurred a few times. The chain uses TRBV19 and TRBJ2-3; TRBD2 might be the D (6 bases). V lost 3 bases and J lost 6, with 13 bases in between. This CDR3 has 14 amino acids. Germline assignment: CDR1 LNHDA and CDR2 SQIVND (reference sequence). CDR3 amino acids: CASSMLGGVDTQYF. For the CDR3, the DNA is TGTGCCAGTAGTATGTTGGGGGGAGTTGATACGCAGTATTTT.

The CDR3 sequence is CASSERGPGAWGNTIYF. The CDR3 DNA reads as TGTGCCAGCAGTGAAAGAGGTCCAGGGGCATGGGGAAACACCATATATTTT. J is TRBJ1-3 and V is TRBV6-1; possibly TRBD1 for D (6 bases). This CDR3 spans 17 amino acids. Germline V gene sequence: CDR1 MNHNS, CDR2 SASEGT. The V end was cut by 2 bases, the J end by 4 bases, with 18 bases between.

V and J are TRBV7-9 and TRBJ2-1, with D tentatively TRBD2 (5 bases). The CDR3 runs 12 residues. The germline CDR1 and CDR2 sequences are SEHNR and FQNEAQ (reference sequence). Trimming stripped 6 bases from V and 7 bases from J, with 10 bases between. CDR3 residues: CASRGWENEQFF. CDR3 coding DNA: TGTGCCAGCAGGGGGTGGGAGAATGAGCAGTTCTTC.

This sequence joins TRBV6-1 and TRBJ2-2, with TRBD1 as a possible D gene (6 bases). The germline V gene has CDR1 MNHNS and CDR2 SASEGT. Trimming pared 2 bases from V and 5 bases from J, leaving 12 bases between. The CDR3 is 15 residues long. CDR3 residues: CASSEWDNGTGELFF. The CDR3 DNA sequence: TGTGCCAGCAGTGAATGGGACAACGGAACCGGGGAGCTGTTTTTT.

V usage is TRBV14 and J usage is TRBJ2-2; D gene unclear. The CDR3 runs to 13 residues. V lost 0 bases and J lost 5, with 4 bases in between. Germline CDR1 and CDR2: SGHDN and FVKESK. Here the CDR3 reads CASSQDRTGELFF. The CDR3 nucleotides are TGTGCCAGCAGCCAAGACCGGACCGGGGAGCTGTTTTTT.

The chain joins TRBV9 to TRBJ1-2; tentatively, D is TRBD1 (5 bases). The CDR3 is made up of 13 amino acids. Germline CDR1 SGDLS, CDR2 YYNGEE. Trimming took 4 bases from V and 8 from J, leaving 15 bases between them. CDR3 in amino acids: CASSRSREGGYTF. CDR3 coding DNA: TGTGCCAGCAGCAGGAGCAGGGAGGGCGGCTACACCTTC. The full variable domain, in which reference TRBV9 and TRBJ1-2 provide the parts outside the CDR3, is DSGVTQTPKHLITATGQRVTLRCSPRSGDLSVYWYQQSLDQGLQFLIQYYNGEERAKGNILERFSAQQFPDLHSELNLSSLELGDSALYFCASSRSREGGYTFGSGTRLTVV.

This clone was recorded once. This chain links TRBV11-3 with TRBJ2-7, with 15 bases that match TRBD2. Germline CDR1 SGHNT, CDR2 YENEEA. The CDR3 sequence is 15 residues long. The ends lost 4 bases at V and 7 bases at J; junction bases unmatched: 5. The CDR3 region is CASSSGLAGGGEQYF. For the CDR3, the DNA is TGTGCCAGCAGCTCAGGACTAGCGGGAGGGGGAGAGCAGTACTTC.

The chain recombines TRBV28 with TRBJ2-7; tentatively, D is TRBD1 (5 bases). Between the trimmed V and J ends, which lost 8 bases and 1 base, there was a span of 15 bases. The CDR3 extends over 14 amino acids. Looked up from germline, CDR1 is MDHEN and CDR2 is SYDVKM. The CDR3 reads CASESPGRSYEQYF. The CDR3 DNA reads TGTGCCAGCGAGTCTCCAGGGCGGTCCTACGAGCAGTACTTC.